This entry describes one T cell receptor beta chain. The sample comes from a study of cytomegalovirus exposure and HLA in healthy donors. Primers included in the PCR were 60 Vbeta and 13 Jbeta primers. Method: immunoSEQ multiplex PCR; TCRdb's copy keeps in-frame clones and lacks some. This sample contains 130,000 or so clones. The trim removed 1 base at V and 8 bases at J, leaving 8 bases unmatched. This CDR3 has 15 amino acids. Germline V gene sequence: CDR1 SSHAT, CDR2 FNYEAQ (reference sequence). This receptor was identified in a woman in her late teens or twenties in good health and CMV-seronegative. Sequencing used PBMCs. This chain joins TRBV7-7 and TRBJ2-1; 7 nucleotides align to TRBD2. This CDR3 reads CASSLVKRDGDEQFF. DNA for the CDR3: TGTGCCAGCAGCTTAGTCAAGCGGGATGGGGATGAGCAGTTCTTC.